This T cell receptor beta chain was observed in a study of cytomegalovirus exposure and HLA in healthy donors. From germline, CDR1 is MNHEY and CDR2 SMNVEV (reference sequence). The CDR3 loop spans 14 amino acids. V lost 5 bases and J lost 6, with 13 bases in between. 60 Vbeta and 13 Jbeta primers were used in PCR. Per the original methods: It was a later analysis that counted roughly 79 million unique TCR beta chains, of which 8.5 million to 12 million were shared. Method: immunoSEQ multiplex PCR; TCRdb's copy keeps in-frame clones and lacks some. V and J calls plus clone size are reproduced from that table; the DNA served to infer D and trimming. The sample consists of about 160,000 clones, around 83% of them appearing once.

The TCR was taken from a man aged 18 to 29 in good health and CMV-seropositive. The J gene is TRBJ1-4, the V gene TRBV27; no clear D. The sequencing sample was made of PBMCs. The CDR3 nucleotides are TGTGCCAGCAGTACCTCGTGGGCTCATGAAAAACTGTTTTTT. This codes for CASSTSWAHEKLFF.